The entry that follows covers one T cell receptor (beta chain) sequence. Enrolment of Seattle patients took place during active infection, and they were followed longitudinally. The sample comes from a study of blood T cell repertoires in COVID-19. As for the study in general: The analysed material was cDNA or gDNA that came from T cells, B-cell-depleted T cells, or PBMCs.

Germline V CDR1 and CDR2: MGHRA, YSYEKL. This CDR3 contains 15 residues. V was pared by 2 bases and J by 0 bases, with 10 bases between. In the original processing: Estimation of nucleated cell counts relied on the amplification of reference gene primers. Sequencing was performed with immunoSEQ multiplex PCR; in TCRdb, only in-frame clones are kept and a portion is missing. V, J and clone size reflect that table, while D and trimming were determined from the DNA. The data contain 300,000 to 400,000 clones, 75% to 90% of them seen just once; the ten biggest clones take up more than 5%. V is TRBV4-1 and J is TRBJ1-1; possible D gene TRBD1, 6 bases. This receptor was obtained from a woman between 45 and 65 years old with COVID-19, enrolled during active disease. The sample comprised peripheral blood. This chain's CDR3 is CASSQPDRMNTEAFF. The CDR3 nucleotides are TGCGCCAGCAGCCAACCCGACAGGATGAACACTGAAGCTTTCTTT.